The next 2 T cell receptor beta chains were all read from a single sample in a study of neoadjuvant anti-PD-1 for oral cavity cancer. Data came from immunoSEQ multiplex PCR; TCRdb stores just in-frame clones and leaves some out. The sample consists of tens of thousands of clones, around 84% of them appearing once. The time point denotes: after neoadjuvant nivolumab, at surgical resection. The material was PBMCs, obtained after nivolumab (anti-PD-1) treatment. Source of these receptors: a person between 40 and 85 years old with oral cavity squamous cell carcinoma.

This clone was counted between two and nine times. The chain recombines TRBV6-1 with TRBJ2-6; no clear D gene. V lost 4 bases and J 3 bases, leaving 10 bases between the germline ends. The CDR3 totals 15 residues. The germline V gene has CDR1 MNHNS and CDR2 SASEGT. CDR3: CASSGHQSGANVLTF. In DNA form, the CDR3 reads TGTGCCAGCAGTGGACATCAGAGTGGGGCCAACGTCCTGACTTTC.

This chain joins TRBV18 and TRBJ2-1; TRBD1 agrees at 8 bases. The CDR3 length is 15 residues. Germline CDR1 KGHSH, CDR2 LQKENI. V dropped 0 bases and J dropped 8; count of bases not matched to a gene: 6. Written as DNA, the CDR3 is TGTGCCAGCTCACCACCGCTGGACAGGGTCTATGAGCAGTTCTTC. Its translation: CASSPPLDRVYEQFF.